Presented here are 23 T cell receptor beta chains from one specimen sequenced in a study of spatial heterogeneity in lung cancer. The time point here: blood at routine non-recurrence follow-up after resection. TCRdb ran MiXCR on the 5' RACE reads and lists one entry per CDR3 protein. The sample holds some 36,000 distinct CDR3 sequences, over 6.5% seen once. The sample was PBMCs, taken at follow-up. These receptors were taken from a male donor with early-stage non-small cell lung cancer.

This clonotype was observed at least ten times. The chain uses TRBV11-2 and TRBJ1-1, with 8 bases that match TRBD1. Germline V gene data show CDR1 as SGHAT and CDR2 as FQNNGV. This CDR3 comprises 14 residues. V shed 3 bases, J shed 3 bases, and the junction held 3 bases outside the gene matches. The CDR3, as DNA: TGTGCCAGCAGCTTCCAGGGGGCTGACACTGAAGCTTTCTTT. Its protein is CASSFQGADTEAFF.

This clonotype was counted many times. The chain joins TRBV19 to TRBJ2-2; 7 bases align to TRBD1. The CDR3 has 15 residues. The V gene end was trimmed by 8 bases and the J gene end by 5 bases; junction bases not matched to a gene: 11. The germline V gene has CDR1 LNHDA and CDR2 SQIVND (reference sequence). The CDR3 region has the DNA TGTGCCAGTCACTCCGGGACAGACTGGACCGGGGAGCTGTTTTTT. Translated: CASHSGTDWTGELFF. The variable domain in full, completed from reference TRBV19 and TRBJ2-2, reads DGGITQSPKYLFRKEGQNVTLSCEQNLNHDAMYWYRQDPGQGLRLIYYSQIVNDFQKGDIAEGYSVSREKKESFPLTVTSAQKNPTAFYLCASHSGTDWTGELFFGEGSRLTVL.

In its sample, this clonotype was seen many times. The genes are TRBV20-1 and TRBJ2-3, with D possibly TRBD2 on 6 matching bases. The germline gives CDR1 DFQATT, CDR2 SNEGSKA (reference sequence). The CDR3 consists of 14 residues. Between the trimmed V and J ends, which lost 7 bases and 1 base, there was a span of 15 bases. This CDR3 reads CSGDSGVGTDTQYF. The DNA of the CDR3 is TGCAGTGGCGATTCGGGGGTTGGCACAGATACGCAGTATTTT.

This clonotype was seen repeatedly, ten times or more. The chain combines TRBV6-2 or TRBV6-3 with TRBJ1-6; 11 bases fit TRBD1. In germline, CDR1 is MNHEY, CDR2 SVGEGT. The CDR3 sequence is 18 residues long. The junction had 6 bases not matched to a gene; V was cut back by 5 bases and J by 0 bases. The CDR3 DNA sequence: TGTGCCAGCAGTACCGGGGACAGGGGGAGCTCCTATAATTCACCCCTCCACTTT. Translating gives CASSTGDRGSSYNSPLHF.

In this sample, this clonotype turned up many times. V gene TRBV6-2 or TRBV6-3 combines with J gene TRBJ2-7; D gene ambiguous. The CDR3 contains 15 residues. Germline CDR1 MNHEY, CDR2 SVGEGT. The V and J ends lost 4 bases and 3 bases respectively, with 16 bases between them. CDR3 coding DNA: TGTGCCAGCAGTTCGGATAATTCAGCCCACTACGAGCAGTACTTC. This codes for CASSSDNSAHYEQYF.

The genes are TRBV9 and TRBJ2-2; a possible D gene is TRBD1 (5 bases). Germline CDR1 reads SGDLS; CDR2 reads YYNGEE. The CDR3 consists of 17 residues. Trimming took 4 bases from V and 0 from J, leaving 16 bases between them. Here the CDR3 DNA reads TGTGCCAGCAGCATTCCACGAGCAGGGTCGAACACCGGGGAGCTGTTTTTT. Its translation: CASSIPRAGSNTGELFF.

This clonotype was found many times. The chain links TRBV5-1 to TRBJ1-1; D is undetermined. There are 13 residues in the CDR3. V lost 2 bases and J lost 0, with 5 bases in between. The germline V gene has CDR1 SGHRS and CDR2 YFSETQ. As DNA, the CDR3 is TGCGCCAGCAGCTTCCATTTGAACACTGAAGCTTTCTTT. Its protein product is CASSFHLNTEAFF.

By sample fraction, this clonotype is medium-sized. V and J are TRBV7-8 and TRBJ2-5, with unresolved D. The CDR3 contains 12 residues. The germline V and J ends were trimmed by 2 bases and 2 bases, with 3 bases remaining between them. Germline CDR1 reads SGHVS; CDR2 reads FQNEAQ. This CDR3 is CASSLYQETQYF. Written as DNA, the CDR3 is TGTGCCAGCAGCTTATATCAAGAGACCCAGTACTTC.

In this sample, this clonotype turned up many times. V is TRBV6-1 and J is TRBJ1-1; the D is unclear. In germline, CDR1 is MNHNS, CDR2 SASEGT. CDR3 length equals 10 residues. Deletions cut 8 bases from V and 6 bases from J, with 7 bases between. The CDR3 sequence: CASGVAEAFF. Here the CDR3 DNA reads TGTGCCAGCGGGGTGGCTGAAGCTTTCTTT.

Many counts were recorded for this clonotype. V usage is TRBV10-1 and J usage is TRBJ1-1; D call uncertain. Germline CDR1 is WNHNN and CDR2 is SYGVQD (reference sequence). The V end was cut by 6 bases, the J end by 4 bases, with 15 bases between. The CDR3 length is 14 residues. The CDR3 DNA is TGCGCCAGCAGCCTTCACTCAGGTATCACTGAAGCTTTCTTT. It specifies CASSLHSGITEAFF.

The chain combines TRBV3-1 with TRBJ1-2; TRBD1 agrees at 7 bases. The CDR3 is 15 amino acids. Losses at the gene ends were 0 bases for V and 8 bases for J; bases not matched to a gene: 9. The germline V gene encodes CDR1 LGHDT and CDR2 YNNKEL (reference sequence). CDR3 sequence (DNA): TGTGCCAGCAGCCAAGATACCGAAGGGGGCCGGGGCTACACCTTC. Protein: CASSQDTEGGRGYTF.

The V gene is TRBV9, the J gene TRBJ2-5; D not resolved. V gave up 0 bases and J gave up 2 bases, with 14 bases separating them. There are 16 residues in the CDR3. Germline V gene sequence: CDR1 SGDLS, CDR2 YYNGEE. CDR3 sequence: CASSVGGSRVQETQYF. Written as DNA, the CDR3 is TGTGCCAGCAGCGTAGGGGGTAGCCGAGTACAAGAGACCCAGTACTTC. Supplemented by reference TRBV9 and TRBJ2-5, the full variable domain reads DSGVTQTPKHLITATGQRVTLRCSPRSGDLSVYWYQQSLDQGLQFLIQYYNGEERAKGNILERFSAQQFPDLHSELNLSSLELGDSALYFCASSVGGSRVQETQYFGPGTRLLVL.

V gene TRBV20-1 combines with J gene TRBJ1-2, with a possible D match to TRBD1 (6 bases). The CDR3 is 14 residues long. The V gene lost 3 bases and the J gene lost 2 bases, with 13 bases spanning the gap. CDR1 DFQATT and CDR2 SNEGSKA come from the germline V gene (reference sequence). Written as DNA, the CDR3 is TGCAGTGCTAGCCGGGACATACCCAACTATGGCTACACCTTC. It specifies CSASRDIPNYGYTF.

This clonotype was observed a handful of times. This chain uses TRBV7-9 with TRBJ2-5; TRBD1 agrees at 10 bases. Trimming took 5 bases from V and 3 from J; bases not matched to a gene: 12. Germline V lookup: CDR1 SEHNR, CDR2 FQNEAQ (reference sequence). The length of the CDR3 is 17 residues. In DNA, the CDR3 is TGTGCCAGCAGCCCCACGACAGGGGGCGCGGGAAAAGAGACCCAGTACTTC. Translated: CASSPTTGGAGKETQYF.

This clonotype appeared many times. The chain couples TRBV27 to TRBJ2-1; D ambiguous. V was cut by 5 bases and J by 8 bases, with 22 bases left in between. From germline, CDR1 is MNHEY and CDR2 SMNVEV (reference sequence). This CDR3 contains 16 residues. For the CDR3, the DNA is TGTGCCAGCAGTCCGCCCCCTGGAGACGGCCGCGATGAGCAGTTCTTC. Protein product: CASSPPPGDGRDEQFF.

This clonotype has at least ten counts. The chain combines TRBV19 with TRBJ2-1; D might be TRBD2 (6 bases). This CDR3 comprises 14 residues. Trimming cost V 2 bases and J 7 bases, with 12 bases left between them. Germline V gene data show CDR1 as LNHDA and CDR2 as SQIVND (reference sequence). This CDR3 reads CASSIQEGFNEQFF. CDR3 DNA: TGTGCCAGTAGTATACAGGAGGGGTTTAATGAGCAGTTCTTC.

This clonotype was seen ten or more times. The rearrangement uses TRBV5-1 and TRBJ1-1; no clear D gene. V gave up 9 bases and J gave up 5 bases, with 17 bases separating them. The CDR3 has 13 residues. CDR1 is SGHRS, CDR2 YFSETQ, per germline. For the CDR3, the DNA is TGCGCCACACGAGCGGTCCCGGGGACTGAAGCTTTCTTT. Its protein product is CATRAVPGTEAFF.

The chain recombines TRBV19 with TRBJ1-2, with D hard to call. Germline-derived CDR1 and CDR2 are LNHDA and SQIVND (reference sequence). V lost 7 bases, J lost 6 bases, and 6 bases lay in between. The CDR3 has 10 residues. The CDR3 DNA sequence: TGTGCCAGTATCGGGGATGGCTACACCTTC. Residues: CASIGDGYTF.

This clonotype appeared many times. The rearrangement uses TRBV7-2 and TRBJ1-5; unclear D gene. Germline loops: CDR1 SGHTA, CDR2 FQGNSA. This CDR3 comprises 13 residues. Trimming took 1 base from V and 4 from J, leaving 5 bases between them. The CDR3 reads CASSLDMNQPQHF. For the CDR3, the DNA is TGTGCCAGCAGCTTAGACATGAATCAGCCCCAGCATTTT.

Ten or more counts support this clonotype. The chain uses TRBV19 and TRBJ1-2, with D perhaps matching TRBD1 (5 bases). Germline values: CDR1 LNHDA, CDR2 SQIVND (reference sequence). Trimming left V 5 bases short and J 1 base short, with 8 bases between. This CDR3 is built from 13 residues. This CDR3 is CASSPDSNYGYTF. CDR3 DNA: TGTGCCAGTAGTCCCGACAGTAACTATGGCTACACCTTC.

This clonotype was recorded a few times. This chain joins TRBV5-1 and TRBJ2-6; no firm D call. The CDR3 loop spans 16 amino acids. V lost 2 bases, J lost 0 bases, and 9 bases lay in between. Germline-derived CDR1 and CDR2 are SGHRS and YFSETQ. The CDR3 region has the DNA TGCGCCAGCAGCTTCGGTGTGAACTCTGGGGCCAACGTCCTGACTTTC. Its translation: CASSFGVNSGANVLTF.

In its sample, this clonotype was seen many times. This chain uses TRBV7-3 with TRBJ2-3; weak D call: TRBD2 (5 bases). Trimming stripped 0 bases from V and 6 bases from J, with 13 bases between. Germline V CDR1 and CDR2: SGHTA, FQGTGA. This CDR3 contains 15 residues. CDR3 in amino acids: CASSLTADPLDTQYF. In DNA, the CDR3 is TGTGCCAGCAGCTTAACAGCGGACCCCTTGGATACGCAGTATTTT.

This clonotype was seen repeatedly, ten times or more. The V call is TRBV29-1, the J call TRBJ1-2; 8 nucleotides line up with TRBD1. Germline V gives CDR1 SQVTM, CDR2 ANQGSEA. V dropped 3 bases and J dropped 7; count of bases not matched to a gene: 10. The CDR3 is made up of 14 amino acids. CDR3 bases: TGCAGCGTTGAGGAGGACAGGGTACCCCGTGGCTACACCTTC. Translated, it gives CSVEEDRVPRGYTF.